Presented here are 25 T cell receptor beta chains from one specimen sequenced in a study of siplizumab effects on memory and regulatory T cells. Repertoires were generated with immunoSEQ multiplex PCR, while TCRdb's copy carries only in-frame clones and drops some. The data show more than 85,000 clones, about 92% seen once. The sample was Tregs sorted from blood. Source of these receptors: a human donor in good health.

The rearrangement uses TRBV5-6 and TRBJ2-1; TRBD1 is a possible D gene (5 bases). CDR3 size: 17 residues. Germline CDR1 reads SGHDT; CDR2 reads YYEEEE. Trimming removed 1 base at V and 5 bases at J, with 19 bases between. In DNA, the CDR3 is TGTGCCAGCAGCTTGCTTGGGGCACTATCCCTGAACAATGAGCAGTTCTTC. Translated, it gives CASSLLGALSLNNEQFF.

V is TRBV7-2 and J is TRBJ2-7; TRBD2 matches 9 bases. Per the germline V gene, CDR1 is SGHTA and CDR2 is FQGNSA. CDR3 length: 15 amino acids. The ends lost 6 bases at V and 2 bases at J; junction bases unmatched: 8. The CDR3 spells CASSPLAGVPYEQYF. CDR3 nucleotides: TGTGCCAGCAGTCCGTTAGCGGGAGTGCCCTACGAGCAGTACTTC.

J is TRBJ1-5 and V is TRBV19, with D possibly being TRBD1 (5 bases). The CDR3 is 16 amino acids. Deletions cut 7 bases from V and 3 bases from J, with 19 bases between. CDR1 LNHDA and CDR2 SQIVND come from the germline V gene (reference sequence). The CDR3 sequence: CASNHRDDRNNQPQHF. The CDR3 nucleotides read TGTGCCAGTAATCACCGGGACGACAGAAACAATCAGCCCCAGCATTTT.

This chain links TRBV7-3 with TRBJ2-1; TRBD1 agrees at 9 bases. This CDR3 contains 16 residues. Trimming removed 5 bases from V and 0 bases from J; junction bases left unmatched: 5. CDR1 is SGHTA, CDR2 FQGTGA, per germline. Written as DNA, the CDR3 is TGTGCCAGCAGCACCACAGGGGGCACCTCCTACAATGAGCAGTTCTTC. Translated, it gives CASSTTGGTSYNEQFF. Based on the CDR3 plus reference TRBV7-3 and TRBJ2-1, the full variable domain is GAGVSQTPSNKVTEKGKYVELRCDPISGHTALYWYRQSLGQGPEFLIYFQGTGAADDSGLPNDRFFAVRPEGSVSTLKIQRTERGDSAVYLCASSTTGGTSYNEQFFGPGTRLTVL.

This chain connects TRBV9 to TRBJ1-1, with D possibly TRBD1 on 5 matching bases. CDR1 is SGDLS and CDR2 is YYNGEE in the germline V gene. This CDR3 spans 17 amino acids. Trimming removed 4 bases at V and 0 bases at J, with 19 bases between. The CDR3 sequence: CASSPSRGRGLNTEAFF. The CDR3 region has the DNA TGTGCCAGCAGCCCATCTAGAGGACGGGGGTTGAACACTGAAGCTTTCTTT.

V usage is TRBV25-1 and J usage is TRBJ2-1; 7 nucleotides align to TRBD2. This CDR3 comprises 15 residues. Trimming cost V 2 bases and J 2 bases; bases outside gene matches: 3. Per germline, CDR1 MGHDK and CDR2 SYGVNS. The CDR3 here is CASSETSDAYNEQFF. CDR3 DNA sequence: TGTGCCAGCAGTGAAACTAGCGATGCCTACAATGAGCAGTTCTTC.

The CDR3 DNA sequence: TGTGCCAGCAGCTTCCCGGGAGGGACCGGGGAGCTGTTTTTT. Its translation is CASSFPGGTGELFF. The chain has TRBV5-4 and TRBJ2-2; TRBD2 aligns across 8 bases. This CDR3 is 14 amino acids long. The germline V gene encodes CDR1 SGHNT and CDR2 YYREEE (reference sequence). The junction had 2 bases not matched to a gene; V was cut back by 2 bases and J by 5 bases.

This chain uses TRBV11-2 with TRBJ2-3; TRBD2 agrees at 12 bases. Germline CDR1 reads SGHAT; CDR2 reads FQNNGV. The CDR3 is 17 amino acids. Trimming took 2 bases from V and 8 from J; bases not matched to a gene: 11. CDR3 loop: CASSLRETSGSLATQYF. The CDR3 DNA follows: TGTGCCAGCAGCTTACGCGAGACTAGCGGGAGCTTAGCTACGCAGTATTTT.

The chain uses TRBV5-1 and TRBJ2-7; D is ambiguous. The CDR3 runs 13 residues. The germline V gene encodes CDR1 SGHRS and CDR2 YFSETQ. Trimming pared 3 bases from V and 1 base from J, leaving 8 bases between. The CDR3 DNA reads as TGCGCCAGCAGCTCCCAGGTATCCTACGAGCAGTACTTC. Protein: CASSSQVSYEQYF.

The chain joins TRBV5-1 to TRBJ1-4; D gene uncertain. This CDR3 comprises 14 residues. V was cut by 8 bases and J by 0 bases, with 11 bases left in between. Germline CDR1 and CDR2: SGHRS and YFSETQ. The DNA of the CDR3 is TGCGCCAGTGGGGAGGGAACAACTAATGAAAAACTGTTTTTT. Translating gives CASGEGTTNEKLFF.

This chain uses TRBV6-1 with TRBJ1-6, with D unresolved. CDR3 size: 14 residues. The germline CDR1 and CDR2 sequences are MNHNS and SASEGT. Deletions cut 1 base from V and 8 bases from J, with 9 bases between. The CDR3 bases are TGTGCCAGCAGTGAAGTGATTATGGATTCACCCCTCCACTTT. Its protein product is CASSEVIMDSPLHF.

This chain links TRBV5-4 with TRBJ2-3; D uncertain. Germline CDR1 reads SGHNT; CDR2 reads YYREEE (reference sequence). V lost 0 bases and J lost 2, with 10 bases in between. The CDR3 has 15 residues. In nucleotides, the CDR3 is TGTGCCAGCAGCTTGGCCACACCAGCCACAGATACGCAGTATTTT. Translated, it gives CASSLATPATDTQYF.

The chain links TRBV6-6 to TRBJ1-4; D gene unclear. This CDR3 spans 12 amino acids. The V end was cut by 0 bases, the J end by 11 bases, with 7 bases between. Germline values: CDR1 MNHNY, CDR2 SVGAGI (reference sequence). CDR3 nucleotides: TGTGCCAGCAGTTACTCGTCCGGGAAACTGTTTTTT. It yields the protein CASSYSSGKLFF.

The chain combines TRBV27 with TRBJ2-7, with 10 bases that match TRBD2. Germline loops: CDR1 MNHEY, CDR2 SMNVEV (reference sequence). V gave up 5 bases and J gave up 3 bases; unmatched junction bases: 7. This CDR3 comprises 15 residues. This chain's CDR3 is CASSPRLAGVYEQYF. The CDR3 nucleotides are TGTGCCAGCAGTCCACGCCTAGCGGGGGTCTACGAGCAGTACTTC.

The V call is TRBV5-1, the J call TRBJ2-7, with TRBD2 matching over 10 bases. Germline V CDR1 and CDR2: SGHRS, YFSETQ. V was pared by 4 bases and J by 4 bases, with 8 bases of the junction left unmatched. CDR3 size: 15 residues. The DNA of the CDR3 is TGCGCCAGCAGCCTAAAAGCGGGAGGGCCGTACGAGCAGTACTTC. Protein product: CASSLKAGGPYEQYF.

The CDR3 is CASSPGRGTDTQYF. The CDR3, as DNA: TGTGCCAGCTCACCGGGACGGGGCACAGATACGCAGTATTTT. The gene calls are TRBV18 and TRBJ2-3; either TRBD1 or TRBD2 may fit D (5 bases each). From germline, CDR1 is KGHSH and CDR2 LQKENI. Trimming left V 3 bases short and J 1 base short, with 8 bases between. CDR3 length equals 14 residues.

In this sample, this clone turned up a few times. V gene TRBV20-1 combines with J gene TRBJ1-1; unclear D gene. This CDR3 has 11 residues. Germline CDR1 is DFQATT and CDR2 is SNEGSKA (reference sequence). Trimming shortened V by 4 bases and J by 11 bases, and 14 bases separated the two germline ends. CDR3 in DNA: TGCAGTGCTAAGACGGCCCTCTCCGCTTTCTTT. Translating gives CSAKTALSAFF.

The chain is built from TRBV14 and TRBJ2-5; D is unclear. The CDR3 consists of 15 residues. V lost 0 bases to trimming and J lost 1 base, with 9 bases between them. From germline, CDR1 is SGHDN and CDR2 FVKESK. The CDR3 loop reads CASSQELHSQETQYF. DNA for the CDR3: TGTGCCAGCAGCCAAGAACTTCACAGCCAAGAGACCCAGTACTTC.

The chain is built from TRBV27 and TRBJ2-3; D is ambiguous. V was cut by 5 bases and J by 2 bases, with 14 bases left in between. The CDR3 sequence is 15 residues long. Germline lookup yields CDR1 MNHEY and CDR2 SMNVEV (reference sequence). CDR3: CASSSLSLLTDTQYF. Here the CDR3 DNA reads TGTGCCAGCAGTAGTCTGAGCTTACTCACAGATACGCAGTATTTT.

This clone was picked up a small number of times. V is TRBV19 and J is TRBJ2-4, with D tentatively TRBD1 (5 bases). V was clipped by 5 bases and J by 9 bases, with 17 bases between them. The CDR3 is made up of 14 amino acids. Germline CDR1 is LNHDA and CDR2 is SQIVND (reference sequence). The CDR3: CASSSQGFSGIQYF. CDR3 sequence (DNA): TGTGCCAGTAGTTCTCAGGGTTTCTCAGGCATTCAGTACTTC.

The rearrangement links TRBV2 to TRBJ2-1; no clear D gene. Looked up from germline, CDR1 is SNHLY and CDR2 is FYNNEI. This CDR3 region has 12 residues. V lost 4 bases and J lost 9, with 10 bases in between. The CDR3 loop is CASSGYFGEQFF. In nucleotides, the CDR3 is TGTGCCAGCAGTGGATACTTTGGTGAGCAGTTCTTC. Supplemented by reference TRBV2 and TRBJ2-1, the full variable domain reads EPEVTQTPSHQVTQMGQEVILRCVPISNHLYFYWYRQILGQKVEFLVSFYNNEISEKSEIFDDQFSVERPDGSNFTLKIRSTKLEDSAMYFCASSGYFGEQFFGPGTRLTVL.

This clone has only one observation. J is TRBJ2-7 and V is TRBV29-1; perhaps D is TRBD1 or TRBD2 (6 bases each). CDR3 length: 17 amino acids. Deletions cut 0 bases from V and 3 bases from J, with 21 bases between. The germline gives CDR1 SQVTM, CDR2 ANQGSEA. The DNA of the CDR3 is TGCAGCGTTGAAGATCGATCAGCCCCTGGGGGGCTCTACGAGCAGTACTTC. Translating it yields CSVEDRSAPGGLYEQYF.

The J gene is TRBJ2-1, the V gene TRBV20-1; 9 bases align to TRBD2. Per the germline V gene, CDR1 is DFQATT and CDR2 is SNEGSKA (reference sequence). This CDR3 has 11 amino acids. Unmatched junction bases numbered 3, after V lost 5 bases and J lost 10 bases. The CDR3 is CSAGLAREQFF. The CDR3 bases are TGCAGTGCTGGACTAGCGAGAGAGCAGTTCTTC.

This chain links TRBV9 with TRBJ2-5, with a possible D match to TRBD2 (6 bases). This CDR3 has 13 residues. V was trimmed by 4 bases and J by 3 bases, leaving 10 bases between them. Per germline, CDR1 SGDLS and CDR2 YYNGEE. CDR3 nucleotides: TGTGCCAGCAGCATTAGCGGAGAAGAGACCCAGTACTTC. This translates into CASSISGEETQYF.

Worth noting for this clone: This CDR3 is also generated by other DNA sequences in the sample. The gene calls are TRBV9 and TRBJ2-5; 11 positions match TRBD1. This CDR3 spans 14 amino acids. Germline V CDR1 and CDR2: SGDLS, YYNGEE. Trimming took 4 bases from V and 5 from J; bases not matched to a gene: 4. The CDR3 loop reads CASSPGQGGETQYF. In nucleotides, the CDR3 is TGTGCCAGCAGCCCGGGACAGGGGGGTGAGACCCAGTACTTC.